This is a list of T cell receptor beta chains from one sample in a study of radiotherapy plus CTLA-4 blockade in lung cancer. Data came from immunoSEQ multiplex PCR; TCRdb stores just in-frame clones and leaves some out. This table has about 98,000 clones, roughly four fifths appearing once. The sample in question was peripheral blood, obtained from a patient treated with radiotherapy plus ipilimumab. The receptors here all came from a human donor with non-small cell lung cancer who had a partial response to radiotherapy plus ipilimumab. Both conserved end residues are trimmed from each CDR3.

v_gene,j_gene,CDR3aa
TRBV6-6,TRBJ2-7,ASSYSGPDPYEQY
TRBV6-1,TRBJ2-5,ASRRAEPQETQY
TRBV19,TRBJ2-2,ASSMAQGEYTGKLF
TRBV11-2,TRBJ2-7,ASSLGSGGGSYEQY
TRBV27,TRBJ2-1,ASSFWILAGGPIPYNEQF
TRBV6-6,TRBJ2-1,ASNRAGGWSYNEQF
TRBV28,TRBJ2-1,ASSPHDGRVVNEQF
TRBV19,TRBJ2-1,ASSTQRGGPVHEQF
TRBV6-5,TRBJ2-7,ASSYGTGGTYEQY
TRBV6-1,TRBJ1-1,ASSARDYTEAF
TRBV5-1,TRBJ1-1,ASSLDPGLTEAF
TRBV7-9,TRBJ2-1,ASSPQRDGTPEQF
TRBV6-1,TRBJ2-7,ASSEAIAGYEQY
TRBV14,TRBJ1-1,ASSQQGAMDTEAF
TRBV1,TRBJ2-1,TSSQEGLGTYNEQF
TRBV6-1,TRBJ1-5,ASSERGGQGISQPQH
TRBV5-1,TRBJ2-6,ASSSHPTGSGANVLT
TRBV5-1,TRBJ2-7,ASSLGVDTYEQY
TRBV7-2,TRBJ2-1,ASSFSGSLYNEQF
TRBV27,TRBJ1-5,ASSPNDRGMGQPQH
TRBV5-4,TRBJ2-1,ASSPGGTLGRESYNEQF
TRBV5-1,TRBJ2-2,ASSTGQGGTGELF
TRBV19,TRBJ2-4,ASSPGREVG
TRBV5-1,TRBJ2-7,ASSYSGEPLF
TRBV19,TRBJ1-1,ASSIAAVGGRNTEAF
TRBV28,TRBJ1-3,ASRTGGSGNTIY
TRBV4-2,TRBJ1-3,ASSQAQGTSGNTIY
TRBV7-3,TRBJ2-1,ASSLPSSYNEQF
TRBV11-2,TRBJ2-7,ASSPGGGAQY
TRBV30,TRBJ1-2,ARIPLGADDYGYT
TRBV4-1,TRBJ2-5,ASSQDHREETQY
TRBV4-1,TRBJ2-2,ASSQWTSGRGTGELF
TRBV5-5,TRBJ2-1,ASSLETAREGPGYNEQF
TRBV28,TRBJ1-4,ASIGLGSTNEKLF
TRBV27,TRBJ2-7,ARPTGSYEQY
TRBV4-1,TRBJ1-1,ASSQFVTPNTEAF
TRBV5-4,TRBJ2-2,ASSRENQAGELF
TRBV9,TRBJ2-7,ASSVGSSGEPHEQY
TRBV9,TRBJ2-7,ASSVDAGGMYEQY
TRBV4-2,TRBJ2-7,ASSPDGQASSYEQY
TRBV19,TRBJ1-5,ASSIGRSNQPQH
TRBV5-1,TRBJ2-1,ASSSRPGQASNEQF
TRBV9,TRBJ2-1,ASSAGWGGNEQF
TRBV6-5,TRBJ2-3,ASSYNLEGTQY
TRBV30,TRBJ2-7,ACDGDSGSYEQY
TRBV11-2,TRBJ2-5,ASSWGQGEY
TRBV10-3,TRBJ1-4,ATKKGTGNEKLF
TRBV7-3,TRBJ2-3,ASSLGLHTDTQY
TRBV5-4,TRBJ1-1,ASSSGGGAGLNTEAF
TRBV28,TRBJ2-3,ASTLGTSGRTDTQY